Listed below are T cell receptor beta chains from one sample, sequenced in a study of T cells in Graves' hyperthyroidism and ophthalmopathy. MiXCR was run by TCRdb on the multiplex PCR reads, yielding one entry per CDR3 protein. The table records about 680,000 distinct CDR3 sequences, roughly a third of them present only once. Sample: blood. These receptors were taken from a woman aged 40 to 50 with Graves' hyperthyroidism. The CDR3 runs from the conserved cysteine through the conserved F or W. D genes are given only for firm matches. Where a row states a size, it is once, few, many or the class of an expanded clone; other rows omit it.

clone size | J gene | V gene | D gene | CDR3 protein | CDR3 DNA
many | TRBJ1-3 | TRBV29-1 | . | CSVDVGGLSSGNTIYF | TGCAGCGTTGATGTAGGTGGCCTTAGCTCTGGAAACACCATATATTTT
many | TRBJ1-1 | TRBV29-1 | TRBD1 | CSVGRGRTNTEAFF | TGCAGCGTCGGCAGGGGGCGGACGAACACTGAAGCTTTCTTT
few | TRBJ1-1 | TRBV5-1 | . | CASSPLSLVGRGTEAFF | TGCGCCAGCAGCCCCTTGTCTCTTGTTGGGCGTGGAACTGAAGCTTTCTTT
. | TRBJ1-1 | TRBV7-3 | . | CASSPGFRVTRGTEALF | TGTGCCAGCAGCCCCGGCTTCCGGGTCACCCGCGGGACTGAAGCTCTCTTT
. | TRBJ2-5 | TRBV2 | TRBD1 | CASTGQGAVETQYF | TGTGCCAGCACCGGACAGGGGGCCGTCGAGACCCAGTACTTC
many | TRBJ1-6 | TRBV7-2 | . | CASSLGGRDSNSPLHF | TGTGCCAGCAGCTTAGGGGGGAGAGACAGTAATTCACCCCTCCACTTT
. | TRBJ2-2 | TRBV10-3 | . | CAISRGGELFF | TGTGCCATCAGTCGAGGCGGGGAGCTGTTTTTT
many | TRBJ1-2 | TRBV19 | . | CASNRGRGYTF | TGTGCCAGTAATCGGGGTCGTGGCTACACCTTC
few | TRBJ2-2 | TRBV2 | TRBD1 | CASGQGRTGELFF | TGTGCCAGCGGACAGGGTCGCACCGGGGAGCTGTTTTTT
. | TRBJ2-7 | TRBV5-1 | TRBD2 | CASTLGLAKSYEQYF | TGTGCCAGCACCCTCGGACTAGCGAAATCCTACGAGCAGTACTTC
few | TRBJ1-4 | TRBV25-1 | . | CASNGRGADEKLFF | TGTGCCAGCAATGGAAGGGGCGCAGATGAAAAACTGTTTTTT
. | TRBJ1-4 | TRBV7-9 | TRBD1 | CASRRDRGSEKLFF | TGTGCCAGCAGACGGGACAGGGGAAGTGAAAAACTGTTTTTT
few | TRBJ2-3 | TRBV6-5 | TRBD2 | CATLAGEADTQYF | TGTGCCACGTTAGCGGGGGAGGCAGATACGCAGTATTTT
many | TRBJ2-5 | TRBV6-6 | . | CATVAGSGWTQYF | TGTGCCACCGTGGCCGGGTCAGGGTGGACCCAGTACTTC
few | TRBJ1-5 | TRBV12-5 | . | CASGLFGGQPQHF | TGTGCTAGTGGTTTGTTTGGGGGTCAGCCCCAGCATTTT
few | TRBJ2-2 | TRBV6-5 | TRBD1 | CASSYPLTGTGELFF | TGTGCCAGCAGTTACCCATTGACAGGGACCGGGGAGCTGTTTTTT
many | TRBJ1-1 | TRBV19 | . | CASSWATNTEAFF | TGTGCCAGTAGTTGGGCCACGAACACTGAAGCTTTCTTT
many | TRBJ1-2 | TRBV10-3 | . | CAISGDSTVYGYTF | TGTGCCATCAGTGGGGACTCGACTGTTTATGGCTACACCTTC
. | TRBJ2-2 | TRBV11-3 | . | CASSRDPATGELFF | TGTGCCAGCAGCCGGGACCCGGCGACTGGGGAGCTGTTTTTT
. | TRBJ2-3 | TRBV29-1 | TRBD2 | CSVASVAGVTDTQYF | TGCAGCGTTGCTTCGGTAGCGGGAGTCACAGATACGCAGTATTTT
. | TRBJ2-7 | TRBV4-1 | . | CASSQVGDSYEQYF | TGCGCCAGCAGCCAAGTCGGGGACTCCTACGAGCAGTACTTC
. | TRBJ2-7 | TRBV10-3 | . | CAISESGGNEQYF | TGTGCCATCAGTGAGTCGGGGGGCAATGAGCAGTACTTC
. | TRBJ1-5 | TRBV4-3 | . | CASSQESGFQPQHF | TGCGCCAGCAGCCAAGAGTCAGGGTTTCAGCCCCAGCATTTT
few | TRBJ2-7 | TRBV7-2 | TRBD2 | CASSLRGLNDIRQYF | TGTGCCAGCAGCTTACGGGGACTAAATGATATCCGGCAGTACTTC
many | TRBJ2-7 | TRBV9 | . | CASSQSGYYEQYF | TGTGCCAGCAGCCAGAGTGGGTACTACGAGCAGTACTTC
few | TRBJ1-6 | TRBV6-6 | . | CASSQRVGSVNSPLHF | TGTGCCAGCAGTCAACGGGTGGGGAGTGTTAATTCACCCCTCCACTTT
. | TRBJ1-2 | TRBV27 | . | CASGYLSGYTF | TGTGCCAGCGGGTACTTGAGTGGCTACACCTTC
. | TRBJ1-5 | TRBV28 | TRBD1 | CASSSPDRGNPQHF | TGTGCCAGCAGTTCCCCCGACAGGGGCAACCCCCAGCATTTT
many | TRBJ1-2 | TRBV10-3 | TRBD1 | CAISPDREDYGYTF | TGTGCCATCAGCCCAGACAGGGAGGACTATGGCTACACCTTC
few | TRBJ1-1 | TRBV12-3/TRBV12-4 | . | CASSYTGLNTEAFF | TGTGCCAGCAGTTATACAGGGCTGAACACTGAAGCTTTCTTT
few | TRBJ1-2 | TRBV5-1 | TRBD1 | CASSSGQGWGYTF | TGCGCCAGCAGCTCGGGACAGGGATGGGGCTACACCTTC
many | TRBJ1-3 | TRBV19 | TRBD1 | CASRQGRNTIYF | TGTGCCAGTCGACAGGGGAGAAACACCATATATTTT
. | TRBJ2-7 | TRBV28 | . | CASRITGYEQYF | TGTGCCAGCAGAATCACAGGGTACGAGCAGTACTTC
. | TRBJ1-6 | TRBV7-9 | . | CAGASSGGGNSPLHF | TGTGCCGGAGCCTCTAGCGGGGGGGGCAATTCACCCCTCCACTTT
few | TRBJ1-6 | TRBV19 | . | CASSMGPSPLHF | TGTGCCAGTAGTATGGGTCCGTCACCCCTCCACTTT
. | TRBJ2-7 | TRBV11-2 | . | CASSSYFQGYEQYF | TGTGCCAGCAGTTCTTACTTCCAGGGTTACGAGCAGTACTTC
. | TRBJ1-4 | TRBV7-2 | TRBD1 | CASSQRTGGDEKLFF | TGTGCCAGCAGCCAACGGACAGGGGGAGATGAAAAACTGTTTTTT
few | TRBJ1-2 | TRBV15 | . | CATSRGAGHFNYGYTF | TGTGCCACCAGCAGAGGGGCAGGCCACTTTAACTATGGCTACACCTTC
once | TRBJ1-2 | TRBV29-1 | . | CNVEVSRGYGYTF | TGCAACGTTGAAGTCTCCAGGGGCTATGGCTACACCTTC
. | TRBJ2-6 | TRBV6-2/TRBV6-3 | . | CASSEWRYSGANVLTF | TGTGCCAGCAGCGAGTGGAGGTACTCTGGGGCCAACGTCCTGACTTTC
. | TRBJ1-1 | TRBV5-1 | . | CAGSLEVPEAFF | TGCGCCGGCAGCTTGGAGGTGCCTGAAGCTTTCTTT
few | TRBJ2-2 | TRBV5-5 | . | CASSSSKLGSTTLTNTGELFF | TGTGCCAGCAGCTCGTCTAAACTGGGATCCACGACCCTTACCAACACCGGGGAGCTGTTTTTT
many | TRBJ1-1 | TRBV7-9 | . | CASSLPLNTEAFF | TGTGCCAGCAGCTTGCCATTGAACACTGAAGCTTTCTTT
. | TRBJ2-1 | TRBV20-1 | TRBD1 | CSARGDRIYNEQFF | TGCAGTGCTAGAGGGGACAGGATTTACAATGAGCAGTTCTTC
many | TRBJ1-2 | TRBV24-1 | . | CATSDTDYGYTF | TGTGCCACCAGTGACACAGACTATGGCTACACCTTC
many | TRBJ1-1 | TRBV13 | . | CASSSSDADTEAFF | TGTGCCAGCAGCTCCTCGGACGCGGACACTGAAGCTTTCTTT
. | TRBJ1-4 | TRBV19 | . | CASSIARQNNLWLFF | TGTGCCAGTAGTATAGCTCGGCAGAACAATCTGTGGCTGTTTTTT